The source of this T cell receptor beta chain is a study of long-term antiretroviral therapy in people with HIV. The ends were cut back, 2 bases at V and 9 bases at J, with 20 bases in the middle. This CDR3 has 16 residues. From germline, CDR1 is MNHEY and CDR2 SVGAGI. Run at survey level, the immunoSEQ assay was version v3.0. Sequencing was performed with immunoSEQ multiplex PCR; in TCRdb, only in-frame clones are kept and a portion is missing. The profile covers 20,000 to 25,000 clones, with roughly 86% appearing a single time and 3.5% to 5% taken by the ten largest. The source material was unsorted PBMCs, sampled 1.3 years after starting antiretroviral therapy. The rearrangement joins TRBV6-5 to TRBJ2-1; TRBD2 might be the D (6 bases). The source of this sequence is a man in his fifties or sixties with HIV. CDR3 residues: CASSYVGLTTGREQFF. The CDR3 bases are TGTGCCAGCAGTTACGTGGGACTCACAACGGGTCGTGAGCAGTTCTTC.